This record looks at one T cell receptor beta chain sequence and its context. The antigen remains unidentified. The data were produced by immunoSEQ multiplex PCR, yet TCRdb's version contains in-frame clones alone and is incomplete. The sample gives some 84,000 clones, roughly nine tenths of which show up once; roughly 10% is in the top ten. This sample was included in a study of T cell responses to AZD1222 COVID-19 vaccine. Findings of the study overall: Just a handful of people given AZD1222 tested seropositive at baseline. CD4 TCRs associated with vaccination spanned spike, dominating at 160-218 and 743-854. A mostly white British donor set with more females was recruited, and clonal diversity was possibly underestimated.

Trimming at V came to 0 bases and at J to 4 bases, leaving 3 bases not matched to a gene. The CDR3 extends over 16 amino acids. The germline CDR1 and CDR2 sequences are SGHRS and YFSETQ. The genes are TRBV5-1 and TRBJ2-3, with TRBD2 matching over 12 bases. This TCR derives from an adult who received the AZD1222 COVID-19 vaccine. This material consisted of peripheral blood, taken 28 days after the second AZD1222 dose. DNA for the CDR3: TGCGCCAGCAGCTTGGCCACTAGCGGGGGGCCAGATACGCAGTATTTT. This encodes CASSLATSGGPDTQYF. The complete variable domain, with remaining parts taken from reference TRBV5-1 and TRBJ2-3, reads KAGVTQTPRYLIKTRGQQVTLSCSPISGHRSVSWYQQTPGQGLQFLFEYFSETQRNKGNFPGRFSGRQFSNSRSEMNVSTLELGDSALYLCASSLATSGGPDTQYFGPGTRLTVL.